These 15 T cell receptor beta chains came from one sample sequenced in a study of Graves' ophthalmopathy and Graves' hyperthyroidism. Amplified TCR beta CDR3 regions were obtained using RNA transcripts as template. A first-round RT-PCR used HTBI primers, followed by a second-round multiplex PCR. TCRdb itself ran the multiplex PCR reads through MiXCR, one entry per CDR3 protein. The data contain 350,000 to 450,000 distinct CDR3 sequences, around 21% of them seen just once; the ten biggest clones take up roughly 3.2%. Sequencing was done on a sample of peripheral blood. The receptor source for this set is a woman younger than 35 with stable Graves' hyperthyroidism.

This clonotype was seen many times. The DNA for the CDR3 is TGTGCCAGCAGTATGTATGACATAGGCACTGAAGCTTTCTTT. Protein sequence: CASSMYDIGTEAFF. The J gene is TRBJ1-1, the V gene TRBV2; D not resolved. Trimming left V 5 bases short and J 4 bases short, with 14 bases between. Germline V gene data show CDR1 as SNHLY and CDR2 as FYNNEI. The CDR3 runs to 14 residues.

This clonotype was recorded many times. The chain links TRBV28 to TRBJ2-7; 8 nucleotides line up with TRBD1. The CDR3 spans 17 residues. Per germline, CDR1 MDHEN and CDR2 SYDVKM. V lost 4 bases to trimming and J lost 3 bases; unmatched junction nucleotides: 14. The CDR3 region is CASSWLLEGQENYEQYF. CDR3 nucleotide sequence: TGTGCCAGCAGTTGGCTTTTGGAGGGACAGGAGAACTACGAGCAGTACTTC. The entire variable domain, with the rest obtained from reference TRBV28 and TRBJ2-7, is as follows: DVKVTQSSRYLVKRTGEKVFLECVQDMDHENMFWYRQDPGLGLRLIYFSYDVKMKEKGDIPEGYSVSREKKERFSLILESASTNQTSMYLCASSWLLEGQENYEQYFGPGTRLTVT.

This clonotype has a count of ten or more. CDR3 loop: CSASLGWGSVAYEQYF. The CDR3 DNA is TGCAGTGCTAGCTTGGGTTGGGGTAGCGTGGCCTACGAGCAGTACTTC. This rearrangement joins TRBV20-1 to TRBJ2-7; perhaps TRBD2 as D (5 bases). The CDR3 extends over 16 amino acids. The germline V gene has CDR1 DFQATT and CDR2 SNEGSKA (reference sequence). The ends were cut back, 3 bases at V and 2 bases at J, with 20 bases in the middle.

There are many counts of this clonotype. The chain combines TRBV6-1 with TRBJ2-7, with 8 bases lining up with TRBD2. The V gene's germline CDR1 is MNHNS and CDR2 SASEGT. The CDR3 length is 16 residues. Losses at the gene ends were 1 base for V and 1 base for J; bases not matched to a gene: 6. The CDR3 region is CASSEGGLAVSYEQYF. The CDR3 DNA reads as TGTGCCAGCAGTGAAGGAGGACTAGCTGTTTCCTACGAGCAGTACTTC.

Here the CDR3 DNA reads TGTGCCATCAGCCTACTAGCGGGAGGAAAAAACATTCAGTACTTC. It codes for CAISLLAGGKNIQYF. V and J are TRBV10-3 and TRBJ2-4; the match to TRBD2 covers 12 bases. CDR1 ENHRY and CDR2 SYGVKD come from the germline V gene. This CDR3 has 15 amino acids. J was trimmed by 4 bases and V by 6 bases; bases with no gene match: 4.

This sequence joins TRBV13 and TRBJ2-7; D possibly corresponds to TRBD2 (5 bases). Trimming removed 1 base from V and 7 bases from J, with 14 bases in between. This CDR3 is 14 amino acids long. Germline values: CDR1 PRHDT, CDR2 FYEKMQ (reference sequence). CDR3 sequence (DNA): TGTGCCAGCAGCTTAGAAAACCGGGGAGCGGAGCAGTACTTC. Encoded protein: CASSLENRGAEQYF.

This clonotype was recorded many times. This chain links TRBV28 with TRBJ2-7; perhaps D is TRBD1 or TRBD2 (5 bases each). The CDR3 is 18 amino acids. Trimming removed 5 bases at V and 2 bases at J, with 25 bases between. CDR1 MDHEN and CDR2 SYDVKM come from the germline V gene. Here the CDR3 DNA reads TGTGCCAGCAGTCTAGGGTCAACCTTGGGGGTGTCGGCCTACGAGCAGTACTTC. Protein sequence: CASSLGSTLGVSAYEQYF. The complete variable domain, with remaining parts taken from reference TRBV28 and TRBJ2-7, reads DVKVTQSSRYLVKRTGEKVFLECVQDMDHENMFWYRQDPGLGLRLIYFSYDVKMKEKGDIPEGYSVSREKKERFSLILESASTNQTSMYLCASSLGSTLGVSAYEQYFGPGTRLTVT.

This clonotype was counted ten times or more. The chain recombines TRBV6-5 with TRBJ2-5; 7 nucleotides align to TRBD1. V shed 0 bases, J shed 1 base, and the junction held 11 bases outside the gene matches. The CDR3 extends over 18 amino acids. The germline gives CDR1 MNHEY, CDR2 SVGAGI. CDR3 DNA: TGTGCCAGCAGTTACTCCCCCGGGACAGCCGCCACCCAAGAGACCCAGTACTTC. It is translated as CASSYSPGTAATQETQYF.

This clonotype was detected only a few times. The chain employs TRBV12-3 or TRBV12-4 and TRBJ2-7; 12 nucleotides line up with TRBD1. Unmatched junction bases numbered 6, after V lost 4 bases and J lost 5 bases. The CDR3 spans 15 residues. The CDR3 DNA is TGTGCCAGCAGTTACGGGACAGGGGGCGGGAACGAGCAGTACTTC. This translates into CASSYGTGGGNEQYF.

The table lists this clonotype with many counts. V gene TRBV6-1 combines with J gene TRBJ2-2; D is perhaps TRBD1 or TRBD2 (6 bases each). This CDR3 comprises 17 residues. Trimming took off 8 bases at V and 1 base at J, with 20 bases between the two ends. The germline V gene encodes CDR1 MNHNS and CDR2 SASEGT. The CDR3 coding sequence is TGTGCCAGCCGGGGGCTGGTTGGACAGATGAACACCGGGGAGCTGTTTTTT. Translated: CASRGLVGQMNTGELFF.

CDR3 region: CASGSGDRLVAEAFF. The CDR3 DNA follows: TGTGCTAGTGGTTCGGGGGACAGGTTGGTTGCTGAAGCTTTCTTT. V gene TRBV12-5 combines with J gene TRBJ1-1, with 8 bases that match TRBD1. Germline values: CDR1 LGHNT, CDR2 FRNRAP. V dropped 4 bases and J dropped 6; count of bases not matched to a gene: 10. The length of the CDR3 is 15 residues. The full variable domain, rest sourced from reference TRBV12-5 and TRBJ1-1, is DARVTQTPRHKVTEMGQEVTMRCQPILGHNTVFWYRQTMMQGLELLAYFRNRAPLDDSGMPKDRFSAEMPDATLATLKIQPSEPRDSAVYFCASGSGDRLVAEAFFGQGTRLTVV.

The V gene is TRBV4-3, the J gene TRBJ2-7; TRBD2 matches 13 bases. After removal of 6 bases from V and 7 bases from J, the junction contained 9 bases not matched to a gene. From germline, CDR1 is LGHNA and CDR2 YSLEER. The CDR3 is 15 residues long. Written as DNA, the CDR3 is TGCGCCAGCAGGGAACTAGCGGGAGGGCCAGGTGAGCAGTACTTC. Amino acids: CASRELAGGPGEQYF.

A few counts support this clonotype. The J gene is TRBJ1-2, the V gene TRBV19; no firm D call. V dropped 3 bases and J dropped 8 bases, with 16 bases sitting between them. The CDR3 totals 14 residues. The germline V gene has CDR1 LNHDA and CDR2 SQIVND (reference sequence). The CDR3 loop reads CASSMAPGSGGYTF. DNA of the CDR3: TGTGCCAGTAGTATGGCGCCGGGCTCGGGGGGCTACACCTTC.

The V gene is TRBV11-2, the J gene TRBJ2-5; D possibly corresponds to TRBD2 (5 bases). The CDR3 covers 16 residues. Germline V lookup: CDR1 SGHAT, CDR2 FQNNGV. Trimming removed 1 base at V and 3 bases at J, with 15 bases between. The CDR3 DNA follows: TGTGCCAGCAGCTTAGTCGGGGTCAGCTTAAAAGAGACCCAGTACTTC. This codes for CASSLVGVSLKETQYF.

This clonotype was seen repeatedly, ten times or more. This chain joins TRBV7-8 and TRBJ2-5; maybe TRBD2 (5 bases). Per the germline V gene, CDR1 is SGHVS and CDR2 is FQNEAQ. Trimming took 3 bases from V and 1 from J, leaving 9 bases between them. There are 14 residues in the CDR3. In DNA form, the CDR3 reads TGTGCCAGCAGCTTTCGGGGAACCCAAGAGACCCAGTACTTC. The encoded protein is CASSFRGTQETQYF.